Listed here are 5 T cell receptor beta chains from one sample, sequenced in a study of sequential checkpoint blockade in melanoma. Profiling relied on immunoSEQ multiplex PCR, and the TCRdb table lists in-frame clones only, not all of them. The data contain over 10,000 clones, roughly four fifths of them singletons. Specified treatment: randomized to nivolumab then ipilimumab (arm A) or the reverse (arm B). The material sequenced was CD8+ T cells sorted from blood (inferred from file names), taken from a patient given nivolumab and ipilimumab in sequence. These receptors came from a human donor with melanoma.

This clone was found once. This chain joins TRBV28 and TRBJ2-7; perhaps TRBD2 as D (6 bases). CDR1 is MDHEN and CDR2 is SYDVKM in the germline V gene. The CDR3 is 14 amino acids. V was shortened by 3 bases and J by 0 bases, with 9 bases between the two germline ends. CDR3 sequence (DNA): TGTGCCAGCAGTTTGCCCGGGGGCTCCTACGAGCAGTACTTC. It yields the protein CASSLPGGSYEQYF.

This rearrangement joins TRBV7-3 to TRBJ2-1; 7 bases fit TRBD1. CDR1 is SGHTA and CDR2 is FQGTGA in the germline V gene. The CDR3 loop spans 12 amino acids. Trimming at V came to 6 bases and at J to 7 bases, leaving 3 bases not matched to a gene. Here the CDR3 reads CASSPTGNEQFF. CDR3 bases: TGTGCCAGCAGTCCGACAGGGAATGAGCAGTTCTTC.

J is TRBJ1-2 and V is TRBV14; D is uncertain. The V end lost 0 bases, the J end lost 2 bases, and 7 bases lay between the germline ends. The CDR3 has 14 residues. Germline V gene sequence: CDR1 SGHDN, CDR2 FVKESK. The CDR3 loop is CASSQDPGNYGYTF. CDR3 DNA sequence: TGTGCCAGCAGCCAAGATCCGGGAAACTATGGCTACACCTTC.

Only one count was recorded for this clone. This rearrangement joins TRBV7-9 to TRBJ2-5; weak D call: TRBD2 (6 bases). The CDR3 totals 13 residues. Germline CDR1 SEHNR, CDR2 FQNEAQ (reference sequence). The germline V and J ends were trimmed by 4 bases and 5 bases, with 11 bases remaining between them. Here the CDR3 DNA reads TGTGCCAGCAGCTGGGGGGTCCGGGAGACCCAGTACTTC. Its translation is CASSWGVRETQYF. Complete variable domain (other parts from reference TRBV7-9 and TRBJ2-5): DTGVSQNPRHKITKRGQNVTFRCDPISEHNRLYWYRQTLGQGPEFLTYFQNEAQLEKSRLLSDRFSAERPKGSFSTLEIQRTEQGDSAMYLCASSWGVRETQYFGPGTRLLVL.

The genes are TRBV6-5 and TRBJ1-2, with 7 nucleotides matching TRBD1. CDR1 is MNHEY and CDR2 is SVGAGI in the germline V gene. This CDR3 is 15 amino acids long. The V and J ends lost 5 bases and 8 bases, in that order; junction bases with no gene match: 14. In DNA form, the CDR3 reads TGTGCCAGCAGTCCCCTGGGACAGTATAGAGTGGGCTACACCTTC. This sequence encodes CASSPLGQYRVGYTF.